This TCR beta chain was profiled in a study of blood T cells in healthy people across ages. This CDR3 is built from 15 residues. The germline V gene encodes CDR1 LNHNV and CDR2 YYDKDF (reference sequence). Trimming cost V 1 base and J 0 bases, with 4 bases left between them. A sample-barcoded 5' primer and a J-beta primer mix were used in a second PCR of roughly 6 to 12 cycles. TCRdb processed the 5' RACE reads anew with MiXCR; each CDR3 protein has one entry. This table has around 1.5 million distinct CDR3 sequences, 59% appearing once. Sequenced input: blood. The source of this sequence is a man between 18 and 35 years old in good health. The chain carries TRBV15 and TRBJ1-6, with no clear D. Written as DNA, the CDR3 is TGTGCCACCAGCAGAGCGAACTCCTATAATTCACCCCTCCACTTT. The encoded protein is CATSRANSYNSPLHF.